Sequencing of this T cell receptor beta chain was carried out in a study of shared clonotypes between healthy human individuals. Method: immunoSEQ multiplex PCR; TCRdb's copy keeps in-frame clones and lacks some. Altogether about 2.2 million clones are present, approximately 92% being singletons, with the ten largest covering approximately 1.7%. V dropped 7 bases and J dropped 5; count of bases not matched to a gene: 9. The germline V gene encodes CDR1 SNHLY and CDR2 FYNNEI. CDR3 length: 15 residues. Terminally differentiated effector memory CD45RA+ cells were excluded from the naive CD8 cells, which were CD45RO-negative and positively selected for CCR7.

The chain joins TRBV2 to TRBJ2-1; 9 positions agree with TRBD2. This TCR was sampled from a man aged 18 to 30 in good health. Some clones in this sample may be carry-over from other donors' samples. Sequencing was done on a sample of naive CD8+ T cells from PBMCs. The CDR3 reads CASMGGLASNNEQFF. The CDR3 DNA sequence: TGTGCCAGCATGGGAGGACTAGCGAGTAACAATGAGCAGTTCTTC.